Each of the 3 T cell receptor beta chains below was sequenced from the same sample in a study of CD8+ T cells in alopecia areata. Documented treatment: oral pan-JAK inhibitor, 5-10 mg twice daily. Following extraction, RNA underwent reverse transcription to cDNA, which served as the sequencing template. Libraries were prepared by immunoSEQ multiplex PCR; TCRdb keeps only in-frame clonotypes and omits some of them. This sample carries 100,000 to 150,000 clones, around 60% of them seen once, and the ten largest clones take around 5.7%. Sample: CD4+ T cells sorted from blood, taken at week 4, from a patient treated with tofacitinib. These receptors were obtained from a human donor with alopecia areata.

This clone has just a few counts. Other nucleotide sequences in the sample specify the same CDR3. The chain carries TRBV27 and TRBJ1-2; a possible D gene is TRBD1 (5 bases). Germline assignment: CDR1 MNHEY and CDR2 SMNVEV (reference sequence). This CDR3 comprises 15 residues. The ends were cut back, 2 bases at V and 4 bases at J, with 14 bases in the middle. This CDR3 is CASSLRGEGGYGYTF. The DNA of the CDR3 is TGTGCCAGCAGTTTAAGGGGCGAAGGCGGCTATGGCTACACCTTC.

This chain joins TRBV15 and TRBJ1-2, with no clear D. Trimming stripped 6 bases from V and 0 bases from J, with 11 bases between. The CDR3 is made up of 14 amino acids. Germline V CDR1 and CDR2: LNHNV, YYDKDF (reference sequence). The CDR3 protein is CATRGPRTNYGYTF. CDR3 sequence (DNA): TGTGCCACCAGAGGACCACGGACTAACTATGGCTACACCTTC.

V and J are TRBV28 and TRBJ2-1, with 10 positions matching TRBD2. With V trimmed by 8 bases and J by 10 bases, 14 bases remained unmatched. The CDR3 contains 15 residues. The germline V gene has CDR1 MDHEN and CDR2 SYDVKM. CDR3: CASRASGRDTGEQFF. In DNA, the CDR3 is TGTGCCAGCCGAGCTAGCGGGAGAGACACGGGGGAGCAGTTCTTC. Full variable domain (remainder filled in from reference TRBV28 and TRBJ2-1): DVKVTQSSRYLVKRTGEKVFLECVQDMDHENMFWYRQDPGLGLRLIYFSYDVKMKEKGDIPEGYSVSREKKERFSLILESASTNQTSMYLCASRASGRDTGEQFFGPGTRLTVL.